Described below is a single T cell receptor beta chain sequence and its context. What it binds is unknown. The sample comes from a study of CD8+ T cells in alopecia areata. About the study: The study gave tofacitinib for 6 to 18 months, then 6 months off drug.

Treatment in this sample: oral pan-JAK inhibitor, 5-10 mg twice daily. Study-wide points: In patients, TCRs were shared less clearly than in mice, and HLA may possibly be involved. Given one nonresponder, whether baseline CD8+ expansion relates to response remains uncertain. Higher clonality and more expanded CD8+ clones appeared in lesional than normal scalp.

Germline CDR1 is SGHVS and CDR2 is FNYEAQ. After removal of 2 bases from V and 2 bases from J, the junction contained 5 bases not matched to a gene. This CDR3 is built from 15 residues. Sequencing used cDNA as its template, made by extracting RNA and reverse transcribing it. Libraries were prepared by immunoSEQ multiplex PCR; TCRdb keeps only in-frame clonotypes and omits some of them. Of 120,000 to 150,000 clones listed, 80% to 90% are singletons. This TCR was recovered from a human donor with alopecia areata. The input for sequencing was CD8+ T cells sorted from blood, taken at week 4, from a patient treated with tofacitinib. The V and J genes are TRBV7-6 and TRBJ2-5, with 7 bases fitting TRBD1. This chain's CDR3 is CASSLLWDSQETQYF. CDR3 nucleotides: TGTGCCAGCAGCTTACTCTGGGACAGTCAAGAGACCCAGTACTTC.